This T cell receptor (beta chain) was identified during a study of cytomegalovirus exposure and HLA in healthy donors. The CDR3 consists of 14 residues. V lost 1 base and J lost 15; bases outside the gene matches: 11. Germline lookup yields CDR1 MNHNS and CDR2 SASEGT. 13 Jbeta primers and 60 Vbeta primers were used for the PCR. The method was immunoSEQ multiplex PCR; TCRdb's version includes in-frame clones alone and lacks a portion of them. The repertoire holds 180,000 or so clones, with roughly 81% as singletons. The source material was PBMCs. The receptor's source is a woman aged 18-29 years in good health and CMV-seropositive. The chain joins TRBV6-1 to TRBJ1-4, with 7 bases identical to TRBD1. CDR3 nucleotides: TGTGCCAGCAGTGAAGGGGGTGGAGGGGGCGAGGTGTTTTTT. Translated, it gives CASSEGGGGGEVFF.